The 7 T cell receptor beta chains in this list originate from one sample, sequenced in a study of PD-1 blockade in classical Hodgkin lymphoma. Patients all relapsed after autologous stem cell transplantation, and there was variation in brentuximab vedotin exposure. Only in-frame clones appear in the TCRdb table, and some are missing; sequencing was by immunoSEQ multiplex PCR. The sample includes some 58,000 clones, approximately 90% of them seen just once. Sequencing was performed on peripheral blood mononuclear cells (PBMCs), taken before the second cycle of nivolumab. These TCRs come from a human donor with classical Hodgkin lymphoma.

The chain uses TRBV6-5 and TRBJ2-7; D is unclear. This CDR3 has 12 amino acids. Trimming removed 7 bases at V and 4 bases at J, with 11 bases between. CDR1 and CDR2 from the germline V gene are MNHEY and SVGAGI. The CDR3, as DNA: TGTGCCAGCACGCGTGGTCTGTACGAGCAGTACTTC. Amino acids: CASTRGLYEQYF.

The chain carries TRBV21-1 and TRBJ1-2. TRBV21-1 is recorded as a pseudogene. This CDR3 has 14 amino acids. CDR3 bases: TGTGCCAGTGCGGGATTGGGTGCTAACTATGGCTACACCTTC. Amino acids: CASAGLGANYGYTF.

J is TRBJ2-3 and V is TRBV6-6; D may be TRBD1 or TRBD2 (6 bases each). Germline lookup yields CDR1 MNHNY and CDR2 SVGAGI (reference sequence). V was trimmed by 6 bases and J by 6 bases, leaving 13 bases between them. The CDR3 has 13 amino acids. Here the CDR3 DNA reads TGTGCCAGCAGGGTCGGAGGGGGGGATACGCAGTATTTT. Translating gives CASRVGGGDTQYF.

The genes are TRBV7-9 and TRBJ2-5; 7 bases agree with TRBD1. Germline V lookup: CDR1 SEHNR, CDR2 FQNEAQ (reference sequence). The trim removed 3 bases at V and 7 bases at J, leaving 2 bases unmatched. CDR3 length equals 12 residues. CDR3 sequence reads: CASSFPGGTQYF. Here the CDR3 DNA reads TGTGCCAGCAGCTTCCCAGGGGGGACCCAGTACTTC.

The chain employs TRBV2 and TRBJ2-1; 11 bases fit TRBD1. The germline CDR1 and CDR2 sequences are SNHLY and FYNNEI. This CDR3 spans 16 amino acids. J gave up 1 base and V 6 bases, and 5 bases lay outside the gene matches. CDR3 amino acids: CASSPGTGGSYNEQFF. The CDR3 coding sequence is TGTGCCAGCAGCCCCGGGACAGGGGGTTCCTACAATGAGCAGTTCTTC.

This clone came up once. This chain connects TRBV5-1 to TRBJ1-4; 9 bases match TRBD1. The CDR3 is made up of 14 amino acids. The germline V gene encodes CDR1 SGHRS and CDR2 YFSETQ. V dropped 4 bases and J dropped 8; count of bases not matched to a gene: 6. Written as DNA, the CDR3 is TGCGCCAGCAGCGTACAGGGGGCCCAAGAAAAACTGTTTTTT. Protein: CASSVQGAQEKLFF.

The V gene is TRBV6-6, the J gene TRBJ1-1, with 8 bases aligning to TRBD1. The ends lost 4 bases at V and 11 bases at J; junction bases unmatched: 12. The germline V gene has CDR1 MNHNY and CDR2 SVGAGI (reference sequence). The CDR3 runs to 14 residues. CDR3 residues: CASSFRDKTGEAFF. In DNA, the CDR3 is TGTGCCAGCAGTTTCCGCGACAAGACAGGGGAGGCTTTCTTT.